The next 5 T cell receptor beta chains were all read from a single sample in a study of CD8 T cells in Susac syndrome. With random hexamers, reverse transcription was performed on about 0.45 to 1 ug of RNA. Each CDR3 protein is one row after TCRdb ran MiXCR on the immunoSEQ multiplex PCR reads. The sample lists some 450,000 distinct CDR3 sequences, approximately 85% occurring once. Sequencing was performed on CD8+ T cells from PBMCs. All receptors come from a human donor with multiple sclerosis.

The chain employs TRBV5-6 and TRBJ2-1; D is perhaps TRBD2 (5 bases). There are 16 residues in the CDR3. The germline CDR1 and CDR2 sequences are SGHDT and YYEEEE. The V and J ends lost 0 bases and 6 bases respectively, with 16 bases between them. The CDR3 protein is CASSLEPGYRGNEQFF. In nucleotides, the CDR3 is TGTGCCAGCAGCTTGGAACCGGGATATCGGGGCAATGAGCAGTTCTTC. The full variable domain, rest sourced from reference TRBV5-6 and TRBJ2-1, is DAGVTQSPTHLIKTRGQQVTLRCSPKSGHDTVSWYQQALGQGPQFIFQYYEEEERQRGNFPDRFSGHQFPNYSSELNVNALLLGDSALYLCASSLEPGYRGNEQFFGPGTRLTVL.

The V and J genes are TRBV15 and TRBJ1-1; D is ambiguous. In germline, CDR1 is LNHNV, CDR2 YYDKDF (reference sequence). The CDR3 runs to 16 residues. Trimming cost V 0 bases and J 0 bases, with 11 bases left between them. Written as DNA, the CDR3 is TGTGCCACCAGCAGAGATTTAACCTCCCTGAACACTGAAGCTTTCTTT. Translating gives CATSRDLTSLNTEAFF.

This clonotype was picked up one time. V and J are TRBV7-3 and TRBJ1-1; 7 bases align to TRBD1. The CDR3 is 15 residues long. CDR1 and CDR2 (germline): SGHTA, FQGTGA. V gave up 0 bases and J gave up 1 base; unmatched junction bases: 2. The DNA for the CDR3 is TGTGCCAGCAGCTTAACGCAGGGGGAGAACACTGAAGCTTTCTTT. Encoded protein: CASSLTQGENTEAFF.

J is TRBJ2-2 and V is TRBV6-5; a weak D match, TRBD1 (6 bases). This CDR3 contains 17 residues. Germline V gene data show CDR1 as MNHEY and CDR2 as SVGAGI. V lost 4 bases and J 7 bases, leaving 22 bases between the germline ends. In nucleotides, the CDR3 is TGTGCCAGCAGTTTGACCGTCGGGAACAGGGCGGTCGGGGAGCTGTTTTTT. Translation gives CASSLTVGNRAVGELFF.

The chain has TRBV30 and TRBJ2-1; 11 nucleotides match TRBD1. Unmatched junction bases numbered 10, after V lost 2 bases and J lost 7 bases. This CDR3 is built from 16 residues. Per germline, CDR1 GTSNPN and CDR2 SVGIG (reference sequence). CDR3 sequence (DNA): TGTGCCTGGAGTCCCGGCGGACAGGGGGCTCCAAATGAGCAGTTCTTC. Residues: CAWSPGGQGAPNEQFF.